Each of the 30 T cell receptor beta chains below was sequenced from the same sample in a study of T cell repertoires in cytomegalovirus infection. TCRdb reanalysed the reads using MiXCR and keeps one entry per CDR3 protein. The table records some 480,000 distinct CDR3 sequences, 25% to 35% of them present only once. These receptors' antigens are unknown. The material was cultured PBMCs, obtained from culture after CMV antigen stimulation. The receptors originated from a human donor in good health (CMV status not recorded). Some clones in this sample may be carry-over from other donors' samples.

The V gene is TRBV7-2, the J gene TRBJ1-5; no reliable D call. Germline V gene data show CDR1 as SGHTA and CDR2 as FQGNSA. V shed 1 base and J shed 1 base, with 8 bases lying between them. CDR3 length equals 15 residues. As DNA, the CDR3 is TGTGCCAGCAGCTTAGGTTCAGTGAGCAATCAGCCCCAGCATTTT. Its translation: CASSLGSVSNQPQHF. The full variable domain, in which reference TRBV7-2 and TRBJ1-5 provide the parts outside the CDR3, is GAGVSQSPSNKVTEKGKDVELRCDPISGHTALYWYRQSLGQGLEFLIYFQGNSAPDKSGLPSDRFSAERTGGSVSTLTIQRTQQEDSAVYLCASSLGSVSNQPQHFGDGTRLSIL.

This clonotype was picked up a small number of times. This chain uses TRBV7-6 with TRBJ1-1; 8 bases map to TRBD1. The CDR3 length is 15 residues. Germline V gives CDR1 SGHVS, CDR2 FNYEAQ. V lost 5 bases and J lost 5; bases outside the gene matches: 10. The CDR3 loop reads CASSADREIRTEAFF. Written as DNA, the CDR3 is TGTGCCAGCAGCGCGGACAGGGAGATTCGGACTGAAGCTTTCTTT. Together with reference TRBV7-6 and TRBJ1-1, the CDR3 gives the full variable domain: GAGVSQSPRYKVTKRGQDVALRCDPISGHVSLYWYRQALGQGPEFLTYFNYEAQQDKSGLPNDRFSAERPEGSISTLTIQRTEQRDSAMYRCASSADREIRTEAFFGQGTRLTVV.

This clonotype came up a few times. The chain uses TRBV20-1 and TRBJ2-3, with 10 positions matching TRBD2. CDR1 is DFQATT, CDR2 SNEGSKA, per germline (reference sequence). This CDR3 has 17 residues. V was clipped by 4 bases and J by 4 bases; unmatched bases: 14. CDR3 DNA: TGCAGTGCTACCAATCCGCCTTTAGCGGGAGGATCAGATACGCAGTATTTT. Translated: CSATNPPLAGGSDTQYF.

This clonotype was detected once. The CDR3 nucleotides read TGTGCCAGCAGCCGGGACAGATACCTAACTGAAGCTTTCTTT. Its translation: CASSRDRYLTEAFF. The rearrangement uses TRBV12-3 or TRBV12-4 and TRBJ1-1; 7 bases line up with TRBD1. The CDR3 sequence is 14 residues long. V was clipped by 6 bases and J by 5 bases; unmatched bases: 9.

Ten or more counts support this clonotype. The chain has TRBV7-2 and TRBJ2-3; D gene unclear. The CDR3 loop spans 16 amino acids. The V end lost 1 base, the J end lost 4 bases, and 15 bases lay between the germline ends. Germline CDR1 SGHTA, CDR2 FQGNSA. In DNA, the CDR3 is TGTGCCAGCAGCTTAGTCCGGGCCCCAAAGGCAGATACGCAGTATTTT. It codes for CASSLVRAPKADTQYF.

V gene TRBV5-1 combines with J gene TRBJ2-2; 11 bases map to TRBD2. The junction had 14 bases not matched to a gene; V was cut back by 4 bases and J by 0 bases. Germline values: CDR1 SGHRS, CDR2 YFSETQ. The CDR3 is made up of 20 amino acids. The CDR3 protein is CASSLWTGTSGNANTGELFF. CDR3 bases: TGCGCCAGCAGCCTCTGGACAGGGACTAGCGGTAACGCGAACACCGGGGAGCTGTTTTTT. Looking up the rest from reference TRBV5-1 and TRBJ2-2 gives the full variable domain: KAGVTQTPRYLIKTRGQQVTLSCSPISGHRSVSWYQQTPGQGLQFLFEYFSETQRNKGNFPGRFSGRQFSNSRSEMNVSTLELGDSALYLCASSLWTGTSGNANTGELFFGEGSRLTVL.

This clonotype was seen at least ten times. This rearrangement joins TRBV7-2 to TRBJ2-6; 8 bases map to TRBD1. The germline V gene has CDR1 SGHTA and CDR2 FQGNSA. J lost 3 bases, V lost 2 bases, and 12 bases had no gene match. The length of the CDR3 is 19 residues. CDR3: CASSLSLMAGGSGANVLTF. CDR3 DNA sequence: TGTGCCAGCAGCTTATCTTTAATGGCAGGGGGCAGTGGGGCCAACGTCCTGACTTTC.

The chain recombines TRBV7-8 with TRBJ2-7; D remains unclear. The CDR3 is 15 residues long. The germline V gene encodes CDR1 SGHVS and CDR2 FQNEAQ. V lost 0 bases and J lost 2, with 11 bases in between. The CDR3 region has the DNA TGTGCCAGCAGCTTAGCGAGTGTCGGAACCTACGAGCAGTACTTC. The encoded protein is CASSLASVGTYEQYF.

This clonotype was seen a few times. V and J are TRBV5-4 and TRBJ2-1; the D gene is possibly TRBD2 (5 bases). V shed 5 bases and J shed 3 bases, with 18 bases lying between them. The CDR3 length is 16 residues. Per germline, CDR1 SGHNT and CDR2 YYREEE (reference sequence). The CDR3 sequence: CASRFGLEADYNEQFF. In DNA form, the CDR3 reads TGTGCCAGCAGGTTTGGCCTGGAGGCCGACTACAATGAGCAGTTCTTC. The full variable domain, in which reference TRBV5-4 and TRBJ2-1 provide the parts outside the CDR3, is ETGVTQSPTHLIKTRGQQVTLRCSSQSGHNTVSWYQQALGQGPQFIFQYYREEENGRGNFPPRFSGLQFPNYSSELNVNALELDDSALYLCASRFGLEADYNEQFFGPGTRLTVL.

There are a few counts of this clonotype. The rearrangement uses TRBV6-6 and TRBJ1-2; D is unresolved. V dropped 5 bases and J dropped 6 bases, with 19 bases sitting between them. The CDR3 is 15 residues long. The germline gives CDR1 MNHNY, CDR2 SVGAGI (reference sequence). The CDR3 loop is CASSRPQINENGYTF. For the CDR3, the DNA is TGTGCCAGCAGTCGCCCCCAAATCAACGAGAATGGCTACACCTTC.

The rearrangement links TRBV20-1 to TRBJ2-5; 7 bases fit TRBD2. CDR3 length: 14 residues. Losses at the gene ends were 6 bases for V and 5 bases for J; bases not matched to a gene: 12. Looked up from germline, CDR1 is DFQATT and CDR2 is SNEGSKA (reference sequence). The CDR3, as DNA: TGCAGTGCCGCCGGCGGGAGCCCACGGGAGACCCAGTACTTC. Residues: CSAAGGSPRETQYF.

This clonotype was recorded a few times. The V gene is TRBV11-2, the J gene TRBJ1-6; D is uncertain. The length of the CDR3 is 13 residues. V gave up 5 bases and J gave up 14 bases, with 16 bases separating them. In germline, CDR1 is SGHAT, CDR2 FQNNGV. The CDR3 DNA is TGTGCCAGCAGCGCCCTCAGAGTTCCAGCCCTCCACTTT. As protein: CASSALRVPALHF.

The chain has TRBV27 and TRBJ1-4; no clear D. Germline V CDR1 and CDR2: MNHEY, SMNVEV (reference sequence). Trimming took off 10 bases at V and 3 bases at J, with 18 bases between the two ends. This CDR3 region has 15 residues. CDR3 nucleotides: TGTGCCACCAAACGTGTGGGGAGGGCTAATGAAAAACTGTTTTTT. Its translation is CATKRVGRANEKLFF.

This clonotype was observed a handful of times. The chain recombines TRBV9 with TRBJ1-3; possibly TRBD1 for D (6 bases). CDR1 SGDLS and CDR2 YYNGEE come from the germline V gene. V shed 3 bases and J shed 0 bases, with 13 bases lying between them. The CDR3 is 16 residues long. CDR3 loop: CASSADSDYSGNTIYF. The DNA for the CDR3 is TGTGCCAGCAGCGCGGACAGCGACTACTCTGGAAACACCATATATTTT.

This chain uses TRBV11-2 with TRBJ2-7, with 7 nucleotides matching TRBD1. This CDR3 is 15 amino acids long. V lost 8 bases, J lost 2 bases, and 12 bases stayed unmatched. Germline values: CDR1 SGHAT, CDR2 FQNNGV. CDR3 DNA sequence: TGTGCCAGCGGACTGCGAGGGACAGCTACCTACGAGCAGTACTTC. Its protein is CASGLRGTATYEQYF.

This chain joins TRBV27 and TRBJ1-1; D perhaps matches TRBD1 (6 bases). V dropped 6 bases and J dropped 4 bases, with 15 bases sitting between them. The CDR3 is 14 residues long. Germline CDR1 reads MNHEY; CDR2 reads SMNVEV (reference sequence). The CDR3 nucleotides are TGTGCCAGCAGGGAAAACCGACAGGTCACTGAAGCTTTCTTT. It encodes CASRENRQVTEAFF.

V and J are TRBV19 and TRBJ1-1; weak D call: TRBD1 (5 bases). The CDR3 extends over 15 amino acids. Trimming removed 5 bases from V and 4 bases from J, with 17 bases in between. Germline CDR1 is LNHDA and CDR2 is SQIVND (reference sequence). CDR3 sequence reads: CASSDPGGAFTEAFF. As DNA, the CDR3 is TGTGCCAGTAGTGACCCCGGTGGGGCCTTCACTGAAGCTTTCTTT.

The chain recombines TRBV6-5 with TRBJ2-6; D is uncertain. In germline, CDR1 is MNHEY, CDR2 SVGAGI. The V and J ends lost 7 bases and 0 bases respectively, with 13 bases between them. The length of the CDR3 is 16 residues. CDR3 DNA sequence: TGTGCCAGCACCTATGGAAGAGTCTCTGGGGCCAACGTCCTGACTTTC. Protein product: CASTYGRVSGANVLTF.

In its sample, this clonotype was seen a few times. The rearrangement joins TRBV7-2 to TRBJ2-3; 11 positions agree with TRBD2. V lost 5 bases and J lost 3; bases outside the gene matches: 4. CDR3 length: 15 amino acids. Germline CDR1 SGHTA, CDR2 FQGNSA. The CDR3 here is CASSPWTSGTDTQYF. CDR3 DNA: TGTGCCAGCAGCCCTTGGACTAGCGGGACAGATACGCAGTATTTT.

The chain links TRBV5-1 to TRBJ2-1; D perhaps matches TRBD1 (6 bases). Trimming took off 4 bases at V and 3 bases at J, with 14 bases between the two ends. CDR1 is SGHRS, CDR2 YFSETQ, per germline. This CDR3 has 15 amino acids. The chain's CDR3 is CASSPRPRGYNEQFF. In DNA, the CDR3 is TGCGCCAGCAGCCCGAGGCCCAGGGGCTACAATGAGCAGTTCTTC.

V is TRBV7-9 and J is TRBJ1-4; 7 nucleotides match TRBD1. Germline lookup yields CDR1 SEHNR and CDR2 FQNEAQ (reference sequence). This CDR3 has 13 residues. The trim removed 1 base at V and 8 bases at J, leaving 1 base unmatched. The CDR3 is CASSLGDREKLFF. The CDR3 nucleotides are TGTGCCAGCAGCTTAGGGGACAGAGAAAAACTGTTTTTT. Combining the CDR3 with reference TRBV7-9 and TRBJ1-4 gives the whole variable domain DTGVSQNPRHKITKRGQNVTFRCDPISEHNRLYWYRQTLGQGPEFLTYFQNEAQLEKSRLLSDRFSAERPKGSFSTLEIQRTEQGDSAMYLCASSLGDREKLFFGSGTQLSVL.

The chain has TRBV19 and TRBJ2-1; tentatively, D is TRBD2 (7 bases). Germline-derived CDR1 and CDR2 are LNHDA and SQIVND (reference sequence). This CDR3 is 16 amino acids long. V was trimmed by 5 bases and J by 4 bases, leaving 18 bases between them. CDR3 loop: CASSGGGVGGYNEQFF. CDR3 bases: TGTGCCAGTAGTGGGGGGGGGGTAGGGGGTTACAATGAGCAGTTCTTC. The full variable domain, rest sourced from reference TRBV19 and TRBJ2-1, is DGGITQSPKYLFRKEGQNVTLSCEQNLNHDAMYWYRQDPGQGLRLIYYSQIVNDFQKGDIAEGYSVSREKKESFPLTVTSAQKNPTAFYLCASSGGGVGGYNEQFFGPGTRLTVL.

The V call is TRBV7-2, the J call TRBJ2-3, with D unclear. With 5 bases removed from V and 2 bases from J, the gap between germline ends came to 20 bases. CDR3 length: 17 amino acids. Germline V gives CDR1 SGHTA, CDR2 FQGNSA. The CDR3 DNA follows: TGTGCCAGCAGCCGACCCCAGTCCTCCCTTATCACAGATACGCAGTATTTT. Translating it yields CASSRPQSSLITDTQYF.

This chain joins TRBV4-3 and TRBJ2-1; TRBD1 matches 7 bases. Germline CDR1 LGHNA, CDR2 YSLEER. V lost 2 bases and J lost 6; bases outside the gene matches: 4. CDR3 size: 14 residues. CDR3 sequence: CASSQPTGRNEQFF. CDR3 DNA sequence: TGCGCCAGCAGCCAACCGACAGGGCGCAATGAGCAGTTCTTC.

CDR3 region: CASSLASGGYEQYV. CDR3 in DNA: TGTGCCAGCAGCTTAGCTAGCGGGGGCTACGAGCAGTACGTC. The chain has TRBV7-2 and TRBJ2-7, with TRBD2 matching over 9 bases. The J segment lost 3 bases and the V segment lost 0 bases, leaving 0 bases of the junction unmatched. The CDR3 spans 14 residues. CDR1 is SGHTA, CDR2 FQGNSA, per germline.

V usage is TRBV5-1 and J usage is TRBJ2-5; TRBD1 matches at 8 bases. The V segment lost 3 bases and the J segment 2 bases; nucleotides outside the gene matches: 15. The CDR3 is 18 amino acids. Germline CDR1 SGHRS, CDR2 YFSETQ. DNA for the CDR3: TGCGCCAGCAGCTCCACTGCCTCGGGACAGGCCCGGCAAGAGACCCAGTACTTC. It is translated as CASSSTASGQARQETQYF. The whole variable domain, filled in from reference TRBV5-1 and TRBJ2-5, reads KAGVTQTPRYLIKTRGQQVTLSCSPISGHRSVSWYQQTPGQGLQFLFEYFSETQRNKGNFPGRFSGRQFSNSRSEMNVSTLELGDSALYLCASSSTASGQARQETQYFGPGTRLLVL.

The chain combines TRBV12-3 or TRBV12-4 with TRBJ2-3, with D unclear. Trimming left V 1 base short and J 7 bases short, with 12 bases between. The CDR3 extends over 14 amino acids. The CDR3 loop reads CASSLGTVVNTQYF. DNA for the CDR3: TGTGCCAGCAGTTTAGGAACCGTTGTGAATACGCAGTATTTT.

This chain joins TRBV7-8 and TRBJ1-5; possible D gene TRBD1, 6 bases. The V end was cut by 1 base, the J end by 5 bases, with 12 bases between. CDR3 length: 15 residues. Per germline, CDR1 SGHVS and CDR2 FQNEAQ. CDR3 sequence (DNA): TGTGCCAGCAGCTTAGGGGTAGGGGGGGATCAGCCCCAGCATTTT. It is translated as CASSLGVGGDQPQHF.

The chain is built from TRBV5-1 and TRBJ1-1; tentative D call: TRBD1 (6 bases). The CDR3 sequence is 16 residues long. Germline V gives CDR1 SGHRS, CDR2 YFSETQ. Trimming cost V 4 bases and J 1 base, with 17 bases left between them. CDR3 amino acids: CASSEDSSWGNTEAFF. In nucleotides, the CDR3 is TGCGCCAGCAGCGAGGACAGTAGTTGGGGGAACACTGAAGCTTTCTTT.

The chain joins TRBV10-3 to TRBJ2-3; D possibly corresponds to TRBD1 (6 bases). Between the trimmed V and J ends, which lost 7 bases and 0 bases, there was a span of 17 bases. Germline loops: CDR1 ENHRY, CDR2 SYGVKD. The CDR3 contains 16 residues. CDR3 residues: CAINPSGDTSTDTQYF. In DNA form, the CDR3 reads TGTGCCATCAACCCGTCCGGGGACACAAGCACAGATACGCAGTATTTT.